The clone carrying this T cell receptor (beta chain) was recorded many times. The antigen remains undetermined. Germline CDR1 reads DFQATT; CDR2 reads SNEGSKA (reference sequence). CDR3 length: 15 amino acids. Trimming took 3 bases from V and 5 from J; bases not matched to a gene: 7. The record originates from a study of T cells in Graves' hyperthyroidism and ophthalmopathy. Study-level results: A model of 13 V-J features distinguished ophthalmopathy from stable hyperthyroidism.

TCR beta CDR3 regions were amplified from RNA transcripts. HTBI primers were employed in a first-round RT-PCR of the TCR CDR3. One entry per CDR3 protein results from TCRdb running MiXCR on the multiplex PCR reads. The sample has approximately 410,000 distinct CDR3 sequences, about 14% seen once. The receptor's source is a man between 18 and 35 years old with Graves' ophthalmopathy. The specimen was blood. The chain has TRBV20-1 and TRBJ2-7, with TRBD2 matching 13 bases. This CDR3 reads CSASETSGGADEQYF. CDR3 DNA sequence: TGCAGTGCTAGCGAAACTAGCGGGGGGGCTGACGAGCAGTACTTC.